This TCR beta chain was identified during a study of regulatory T cells in long-lasting Graves disease. Study summary: Graves' patients with a new diagnosis had received antithyroid drugs under 3 months.

General study results and limits: Between persistent patients, thousands of public clonotypes were shared, exceeding the approximately 900 shared between new patients.

As to time point: newly diagnosed GD, antithyroid drugs for less than 3 months. The TCR library was prepared using RNA isolated from PBMCs. This clonotype has ten or more counts. The antigen is not known. Unmatched junction bases numbered 10, after V lost 5 bases and J lost 6 bases. This CDR3 contains 16 residues. Germline V lookup: CDR1 MNHEY, CDR2 SMNVEV (reference sequence). Construction of the TCR beta libraries employed iRepertoire HTBI primers in conjunction with Arm-PCR of CDR3 regions. Using its own MiXCR run on the multiplex PCR reads, TCRdb lists one record per CDR3 protein. This repertoire shows around 250,000 distinct CDR3 sequences, around 20% found once; its top ten account for 11% to 15%.

J is TRBJ1-4 and V is TRBV27; 9 bases fit TRBD1. Sequencing was performed on peripheral blood mononuclear cells (PBMCs), taken at new diagnosis, from a patient treated with antithyroid drugs. This TCR derives from a female donor with Graves disease. The CDR3 DNA reads TGTGCCAGCAGTGCCCGGACAGGGGCCAGGGATGAAAAACTGTTTTTT. Amino acids: CASSARTGARDEKLFF. Full variable domain (rest looked up from reference TRBV27 and TRBJ1-4): EAQVTQNPRYLITVTGKKLTVTCSQNMNHEYMSWYRQDPGLGLRQIYYSMNVEVTDKGDVPEGYKVSRKEKRNFPLILESPSPNQTSLYFCASSARTGARDEKLFFGSGTQLSVL.